These T cell receptor beta chains were read from a single sample in a study of cytomegalovirus exposure and HLA in healthy donors. Profiling relied on immunoSEQ multiplex PCR, and the TCRdb table lists in-frame clones only, not all of them. The sample gives some 110,000 clones, about 80% of which show up once; approximately 3.1% is in the top ten. The specimen sequenced was PBMCs. All receptors come from a young woman in good health and CMV-seropositive. The CDR3 runs from the conserved cysteine through the conserved F or W. D genes are given only for firm matches. Rows give clone size only sometimes, using once, few, many, or a class for an expanded clone.

CASSIDVAGGRREQYF	TGTGCCAGTAGTATAGATGTGGCGGGAGGCCGGAGGGAGCAGTACTTC	TRBJ2-7	TRBD2	TRBV19	-
CAVGTGGVEQYF	TGTGCCGTTGGGACAGGGGGCGTCGAGCAGTACTTC	TRBJ2-7	TRBD1	TRBV28	-
CASSFQVGTDTQYF	TGCGCCAGCAGCTTTCAGGTTGGCACAGATACGCAGTATTTT	TRBJ2-3	-	TRBV5-1	-
CASSLGGRTGSNEQFF	TGCGCCAGCAGCTTGGGGGGCCGGACAGGGTCGAATGAGCAGTTCTTC	TRBJ2-1	TRBD1	TRBV5-1	-
CASTNQGFNTEAFF	TGTGCCAGTACCAACCAGGGTTTCAACACTGAAGCTTTCTTT	TRBJ1-1	-	TRBV19	-
CASSLGLGTEAFF	TGTGCCAGCAGCCTGGGGCTGGGCACTGAAGCTTTCTTT	TRBJ1-1	-	TRBV14	-
CASSDGLAGETYEQYF	TGTGCCAGCAGCGATGGCTTAGCGGGAGAAACCTACGAGCAGTACTTC	TRBJ2-7	TRBD2	TRBV7-9	-
CASCSIGEDYGYTF	TGTGCCAGCTGTTCGATAGGGGAAGACTATGGCTACACCTTC	TRBJ1-2	-	TRBV28	-
CVISRQGTNEKLFF	TGTGTCATCAGTCGTCAGGGTACTAATGAAAAACTGTTTTTT	TRBJ1-4	-	TRBV10-3	-
CAWTMDRTYGYTF	TGTGCCTGGACAATGGACAGGACTTATGGCTACACCTTC	TRBJ1-2	TRBD1	TRBV30	medium-sized
CASSPVDSPLRTAFF	TGTGCCAGCTCACCCGTCGACAGCCCTCTCAGGACAGCTTTCTTT	TRBJ1-1	-	TRBV18	-
CASSIYPSSSYEQYF	TGTGCCAGTAGTATCTACCCATCGAGCTCCTACGAGCAGTACTTC	TRBJ2-7	-	TRBV19	-
CSVDAGVGNQPQHF	TGCAGCGTTGACGCGGGCGTCGGCAATCAGCCCCAGCATTTT	TRBJ1-5	-	TRBV29-1	-
CASSLAGDGELFF	TGTGCTAGCAGCTTAGCCGGGGACGGGGAGCTGTTTTTT	TRBJ2-2	-	TRBV7-7	few
CASSPQILRGSQTGELFF	TGTGCCAGCAGCCCGCAGATTTTGCGCGGGAGTCAAACCGGGGAGCTGTTTTTT	TRBJ2-2	TRBD2	TRBV7-9	-
CASKGQPQETQYF	TGTGCCAGCAAGGGACAGCCCCAAGAGACCCAGTACTTC	TRBJ2-5	TRBD1	TRBV19	-
CASSYSGGLETYEQYF	TGTGCCAGCAGTTATTCCGGGGGACTAGAAACCTACGAGCAGTACTTC	TRBJ2-7	TRBD2	TRBV6-5	-
CASSHEPGTSGSNEQFF	TGCGCCAGCAGCCACGAACCCGGGACTAGCGGGAGTAATGAGCAGTTCTTC	TRBJ2-1	TRBD2	TRBV4-1	-
CAWSVPRAGSTDTQYF	TGTGCCTGGAGTGTACCCCGGGCGGGCAGCACAGATACGCAGTATTTT	TRBJ2-3	-	TRBV30	-
CASSTGDTEAFF	TGTGCCAGCTCTACAGGAGACACTGAAGCTTTCTTT	TRBJ1-1	-	TRBV9	-
CASSIRREDYEQYF	TGTGCCAGTAGTATTCGGAGGGAGGATTACGAGCAGTACTTC	TRBJ2-7	-	TRBV19	few
CASSLELATDTQYF	TGTGCCAGCAGTTTAGAACTAGCGACAGATACGCAGTATTTT	TRBJ2-3	TRBD2	TRBV27	-
CASSLNPRSTEAFF	TGTGCCAGCAGCTTGAACCCAAGGAGCACTGAAGCTTTCTTT	TRBJ1-1	-	TRBV5-6	-
CASSQERTSGYYEQYF	TGCGCCAGCAGCCAAGAAAGGACTAGCGGTTACTACGAGCAGTACTTC	TRBJ2-7	TRBD2	TRBV4-1	-
CASSLGATASGYTF	TGTGCCAGCAGCCTGGGTGCCACCGCTAGTGGCTACACCTTC	TRBJ1-2	-	TRBV5-4	-
CASSLRAGQETQYF	TGTGCCAGCAGTTTACGGGCGGGGCAAGAGACCCAGTACTTC	TRBJ2-5	-	TRBV28	-
CASSLVSGTGELFF	TGTGCCAGCAGCTTGGTATCGGGGACCGGGGAGCTGTTTTTT	TRBJ2-2	-	TRBV5-4	few
CASSPQYVHEQFF	TGTGCCAGCAGTCCTCAGTATGTCCATGAGCAGTTCTTC	TRBJ2-1	-	TRBV5-4	few
CASSDPTPRQGVLYGYTF	TGTGCCAGTAGTGACCCCACCCCCCGACAGGGGGTCCTCTACGGCTACACCTTC	TRBJ1-2	TRBD1	TRBV19	-